The 7 T cell receptor beta chains below were found in one sample sequenced in a study of Ad26.COV2.S vaccination and SARS-CoV-2 variants. Treatment specified: approximately 18 received Ad26.COV2.S at low or high dose, single or two shots; roughly five received placebo; per-sample allocation not given. Material that was analyzed had been drawn on day 63 after the first vaccine or placebo injection. Libraries were prepared by immunoSEQ multiplex PCR; TCRdb keeps only in-frame clonotypes and omits some of them. This table holds about 320,000 clones, almost 90% found once. The specimen was peripheral blood, collected in a trial of Ad26.COV2.S vaccine versus placebo. The receptor set was obtained from a person between 18 and 59 years old who received the Ad26.COV2.S COVID-19 vaccine or a placebo.

V and J are TRBV15 and TRBJ2-1; TRBD2 matches at 9 bases. In germline, CDR1 is LNHNV, CDR2 YYDKDF (reference sequence). CDR3 size: 16 residues. Trimming took 0 bases from V and 4 from J; bases not matched to a gene: 4. The CDR3 bases are TGTGCCACCAGCAGAGACCGGGGACTAGCTTACAATGAGCAGTTCTTC. It specifies CATSRDRGLAYNEQFF.

The chain links TRBV1 to TRBJ2-7; TRBD1 is the table's D call, not checked against the DNA. TRBV1 is deemed a pseudogene. The CDR3 consists of 17 residues. CDR3 in amino acids: CTSSRLSDWPPHYEQYV. The CDR3 region has the DNA TGCACCAGCAGCCGTCTGTCAGATTGGCCTCCCCATTACGAGCAGTACGTC.

This chain joins TRBV14 and TRBJ1-6; unclear D gene. Germline CDR1 is SGHDN and CDR2 is FVKESK. The V and J ends lost 4 bases and 8 bases respectively, with 24 bases between them. The CDR3 consists of 18 residues. CDR3 DNA: TGTGCCAGCAGCCTCTTGCGAGGACGGACGTCTCCTCATTCACCCCTCCACTTT. Its translation is CASSLLRGRTSPHSPLHF.

The rearrangement joins TRBV3-1 (or the pseudogene TRBV3-2) to TRBJ1-5, with D possibly being TRBD1 (5 bases). Germline V gene sequence: CDR1 LGHDT, CDR2 YNNKEL (reference sequence). The V end lost 0 bases, the J end lost 2 bases, and 8 bases lay between the germline ends. This CDR3 contains 15 residues. Here the CDR3 DNA reads TGTGCCAGCAGCCAAGAGGTGACAGGCAATCAGCCCCAGCATTTT. Its protein product is CASSQEVTGNQPQHF.

This clone occurred once. The rearrangement links TRBV11-2 to TRBJ2-3; 8 bases agree with TRBD1. The CDR3 has 13 residues. Germline V gives CDR1 SGHAT, CDR2 FQNNGV. This CDR3 is CASGTGNTDTQYF. The DNA for the CDR3 is TGTGCTTCTGGGACAGGCAACACAGATACGCAGTATTTT.

The chain combines TRBV7-8 with TRBJ2-6, with D possibly TRBD2 on 6 matching bases. The V and J ends lost 8 bases and 3 bases respectively, with 8 bases between them. Germline V gives CDR1 SGHVS, CDR2 FQNEAQ. This CDR3 has 13 residues. CDR3 sequence: CASSGVGANVLTF. In nucleotides, the CDR3 is TGTGCCAGCTCGGGAGTTGGGGCCAACGTCCTGACTTTC. Based on the CDR3 plus reference TRBV7-8 and TRBJ2-6, the full variable domain is GAGVSQSPRYKVAKRGQDVALRCDPISGHVSLFWYQQALGQGPEFLTYFQNEAQLDKSGLPSDRFFAERPEGSVSTLKIQRTQQEDSAVYLCASSGVGANVLTFGAGSRLTVL.

This clone was recorded a few times. The chain combines TRBV6-4 with TRBJ2-1; 7 bases are a match to TRBD2. The CDR3 runs 15 residues. V gave up 3 bases and J gave up 2 bases; unmatched junction bases: 4. Germline CDR1 MRHNA, CDR2 SNTAGT. The CDR3 reads CASSDGAGPYNEQFF. CDR3 nucleotide sequence: TGTGCCAGCAGTGATGGAGCGGGACCCTACAATGAGCAGTTCTTC.